This TCR beta chain was captured by sequencing in a study of T cells in Graves' hyperthyroidism and ophthalmopathy. CDR1 SNHLY and CDR2 FYNNEI come from the germline V gene. Deletions cut 0 bases from V and 6 bases from J, with 12 bases between. The CDR3 is made up of 15 amino acids. Amplification yielded TCR beta CDR3 regions, with RNA transcripts as the source. Primed by the HTBI set, a first-round RT-PCR was run on the TCR CDR3. TCRdb fed the multiplex PCR reads into MiXCR, producing one record per CDR3 protein. The data show 45,000 to 75,000 distinct CDR3 sequences, 49% seen once. Only one count was recorded for this clonotype.

The sample was blood. This sequence originates from a woman in her 30s with Graves' ophthalmopathy. This chain links TRBV2 with TRBJ1-5; D call uncertain. CDR3 DNA sequence: TGTGCCAGCAGTGAAGCGGGGAGAGTGGGTCAGCCCCAGCATTTT. It encodes CASSEAGRVGQPQHF. The full variable domain, its missing parts supplied by reference TRBV2 and TRBJ1-5, is EPEVTQTPSHQVTQMGQEVILRCVPISNHLYFYWYRQILGQKVEFLVSFYNNEISEKSEIFDDQFSVERPDGSNFTLKIRSTKLEDSAMYFCASSEAGRVGQPQHFGDGTRLSIL.